This record looks at one T cell receptor beta chain sequence and its context. The antigen remains unidentified. The PCR was carried out with 60 Vbeta primers and 13 Jbeta primers. The repertoire was sequenced with immunoSEQ multiplex PCR; TCRdb's copy has only in-frame clones and lacks some. Its table lists approximately 100,000 clones. The data are from a study of cytomegalovirus exposure and HLA in healthy donors. Study-wide context: In an earlier analysis, 95 million to 140 million unique TCR beta sequences were found from about 190 million T cells.

The CDR3 has 15 residues. The V gene end was trimmed by 6 bases and the J gene end by 1 base; junction bases not matched to a gene: 8. Germline V CDR1 and CDR2: MNHEY, SMNVEV (reference sequence). Study outcomes and limitations: Analyses of presence/absence relied on an assumption of roughly uniform sequencing depth across donors. Most subjects had HLA-A and HLA-B alleles reportedly predicted accurately by TCR beta sequences.

This receptor was obtained from a man aged 40-49 years in good health and CMV-seronegative. Material: PBMCs. This chain uses TRBV27 with TRBJ2-5; TRBD1 aligns across 7 bases. DNA of the CDR3: TGTGCCAGCAGCACTAGGAGACAGGGCCAAGAGACCCAGTACTTC. Translating it yields CASSTRRQGQETQYF.